The rows below give T cell receptor beta chains drawn from one sample of a study of cytomegalovirus exposure and HLA in healthy donors. Data came from immunoSEQ multiplex PCR; TCRdb stores just in-frame clones and leaves some out. The profile shows approximately 150,000 clones, about 80% of them singletons. The sequenced sample consisted of PBMCs. These TCRs come from a woman aged 30 to 39 in good health and CMV-seropositive. CDR3s leave out the opening cysteine and the closing phenylalanine or tryptophan.

CDR3aa	j_gene	v_gene	len
ASAGYNTEAF	TRBJ1-1	TRBV25-1	10
ATSRDRGAAGANVLT	TRBJ2-6	TRBV15	15
ASRDRVHTGELF	TRBJ2-2	TRBV14	12
AILRVGSDYGYT	TRBJ1-2	TRBV10-3	12
ASSRDPQGAYTGELF	TRBJ2-2	TRBV18	15
ASSVGTSGSSERANEQF	TRBJ2-1	TRBV9	17
AWRREETQY	TRBJ2-5	TRBV30	9
ASSERDNSYEQY	TRBJ2-7	TRBV6-1	12
ASSDGHYSNQPQH	TRBJ1-5	TRBV6-1	13
ASSEYQGGTEAF	TRBJ1-1	TRBV6-1	12